This T cell receptor (beta chain) derives from a study of cytomegalovirus exposure and HLA in healthy donors. Study-level background: Genotyping of more than 300 donors showed that around 85% belonged to the Caucasian-associated ancestry cluster.

This CDR3 is built from 15 residues. In germline, CDR1 is MDHEN, CDR2 SYDVKM. The V and J ends lost 5 bases and 7 bases respectively, with 18 bases between them. About this clone: What it recognizes is unknown.

Study findings and constraints: Generally TCR sequences proved uncommon, though certain public TCRs appeared in numerous donors.

The PCR was carried out with 60 Vbeta primers and 13 Jbeta primers. Here immunoSEQ multiplex PCR was the method, and the copy in TCRdb shows in-frame clones only, minus some. This table holds approximately 200,000 clones, approximately 85% found once. The gene calls are TRBV28 and TRBJ2-1, with D maybe TRBD1 (5 bases). This sequence originates from a woman in her forties or fifties in good health and CMV-seronegative. Sequencing was performed on PBMCs. DNA for the CDR3: TGTGCCAGCAGTATAGGGTCAGGGTTAGGGAATGAGCAGTTCTTC. Translated: CASSIGSGLGNEQFF.